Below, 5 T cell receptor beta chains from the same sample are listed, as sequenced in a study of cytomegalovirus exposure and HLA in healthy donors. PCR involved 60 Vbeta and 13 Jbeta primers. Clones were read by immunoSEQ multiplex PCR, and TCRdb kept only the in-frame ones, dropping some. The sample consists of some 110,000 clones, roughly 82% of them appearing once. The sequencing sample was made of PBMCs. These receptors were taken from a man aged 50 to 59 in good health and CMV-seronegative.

CDR3 sequence: CASSEPYQPQHF. The CDR3 DNA is TGCGCCAGCAGTGAGCCCTACCAGCCCCAGCATTTT. This sequence joins TRBV10-2 and TRBJ1-5; the D is unclear. The length of the CDR3 is 12 residues. Trimming stripped 2 bases from V and 7 bases from J, with 6 bases between. Germline V CDR1 and CDR2: WSHSY, SAAADI.

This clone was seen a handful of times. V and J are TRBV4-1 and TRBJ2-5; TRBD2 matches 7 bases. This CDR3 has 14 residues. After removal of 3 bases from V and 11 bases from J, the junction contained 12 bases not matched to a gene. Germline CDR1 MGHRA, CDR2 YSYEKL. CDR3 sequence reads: CASSHALGGQAQYF. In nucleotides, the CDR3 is TGCGCCAGCAGCCATGCCTTGGGAGGGCAAGCTCAGTACTTC.

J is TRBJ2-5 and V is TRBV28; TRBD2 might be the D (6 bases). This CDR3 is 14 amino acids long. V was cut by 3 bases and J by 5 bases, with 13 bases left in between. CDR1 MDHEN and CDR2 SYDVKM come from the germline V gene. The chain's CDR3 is CASSLGGYEETQYF. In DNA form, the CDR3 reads TGTGCCAGCAGTTTGGGGGGTTATGAGGAGACCCAGTACTTC.

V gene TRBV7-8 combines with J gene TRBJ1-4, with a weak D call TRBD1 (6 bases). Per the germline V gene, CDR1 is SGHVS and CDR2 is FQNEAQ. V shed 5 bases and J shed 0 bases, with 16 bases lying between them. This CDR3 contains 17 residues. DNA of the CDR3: TGTGCCAGCAGCCGGATCAGGGGTAGTGCAACTAATGAAAAACTGTTTTTT. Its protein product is CASSRIRGSATNEKLFF.

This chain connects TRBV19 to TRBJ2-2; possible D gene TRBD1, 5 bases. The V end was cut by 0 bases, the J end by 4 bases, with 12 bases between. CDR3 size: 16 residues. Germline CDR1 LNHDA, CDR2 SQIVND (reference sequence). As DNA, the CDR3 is TGTGCCAGTAGTATAGATGGGCAGGGTGGCACCGGGGAGCTGTTTTTT. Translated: CASSIDGQGGTGELFF.